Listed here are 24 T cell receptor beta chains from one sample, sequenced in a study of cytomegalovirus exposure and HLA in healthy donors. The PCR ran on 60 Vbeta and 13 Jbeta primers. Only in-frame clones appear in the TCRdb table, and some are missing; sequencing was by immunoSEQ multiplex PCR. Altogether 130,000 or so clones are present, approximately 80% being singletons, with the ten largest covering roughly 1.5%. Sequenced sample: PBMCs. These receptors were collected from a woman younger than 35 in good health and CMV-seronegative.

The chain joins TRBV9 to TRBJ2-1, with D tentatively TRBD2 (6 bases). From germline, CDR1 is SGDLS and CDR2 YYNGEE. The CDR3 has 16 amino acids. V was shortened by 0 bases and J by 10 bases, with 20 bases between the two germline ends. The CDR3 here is CASSVGMPDYRKEQFF. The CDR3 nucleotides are TGTGCCAGCAGCGTAGGAATGCCGGACTACCGCAAAGAGCAGTTCTTC.

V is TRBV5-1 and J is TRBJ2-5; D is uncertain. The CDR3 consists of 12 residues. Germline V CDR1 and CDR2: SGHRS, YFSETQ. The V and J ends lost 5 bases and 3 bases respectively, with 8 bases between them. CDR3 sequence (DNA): TGCGCCAGCAGTGCCACGGAAGAGACCCAGTACTTC. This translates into CASSATEETQYF.

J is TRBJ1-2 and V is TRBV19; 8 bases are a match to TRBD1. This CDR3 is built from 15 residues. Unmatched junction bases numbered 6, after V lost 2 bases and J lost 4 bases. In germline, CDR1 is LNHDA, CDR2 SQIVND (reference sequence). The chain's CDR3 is CASSIHPDRVYGYTF. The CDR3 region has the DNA TGTGCCAGTAGTATACACCCGGACAGGGTCTATGGCTACACCTTC.

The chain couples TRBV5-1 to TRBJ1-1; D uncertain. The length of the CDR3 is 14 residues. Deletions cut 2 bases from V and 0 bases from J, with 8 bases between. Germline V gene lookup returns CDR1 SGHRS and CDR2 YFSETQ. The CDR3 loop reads CASSFGGLNTEAFF. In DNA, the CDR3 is TGCGCCAGCAGCTTTGGAGGGTTGAACACTGAAGCTTTCTTT.

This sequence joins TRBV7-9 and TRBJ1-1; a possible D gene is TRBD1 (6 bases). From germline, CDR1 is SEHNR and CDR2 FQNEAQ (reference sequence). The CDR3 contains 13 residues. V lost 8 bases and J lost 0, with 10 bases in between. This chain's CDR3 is CASSTGMNTEAFF. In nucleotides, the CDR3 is TGTGCCAGCTCGACAGGTATGAACACTGAAGCTTTCTTT.

CDR3: CASSPGTGPDLNTEAFF. CDR3 in DNA: TGCGCCAGCAGCCCGGGGACAGGGCCTGACCTGAACACTGAAGCTTTCTTT. J is TRBJ1-1 and V is TRBV5-1; the match to TRBD1 covers 9 bases. Germline values: CDR1 SGHRS, CDR2 YFSETQ. This CDR3 has 17 amino acids. Germline trimming cut 4 bases from V and 0 bases from J; bases unmatched to any gene: 10.

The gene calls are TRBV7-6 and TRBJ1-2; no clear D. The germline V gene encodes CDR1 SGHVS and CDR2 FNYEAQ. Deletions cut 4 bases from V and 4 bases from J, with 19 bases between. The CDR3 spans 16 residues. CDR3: CASSSSSSGRLYGYTF. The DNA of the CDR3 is TGTGCCAGCAGCTCGTCCTCTTCCGGGAGACTCTATGGCTACACCTTC.

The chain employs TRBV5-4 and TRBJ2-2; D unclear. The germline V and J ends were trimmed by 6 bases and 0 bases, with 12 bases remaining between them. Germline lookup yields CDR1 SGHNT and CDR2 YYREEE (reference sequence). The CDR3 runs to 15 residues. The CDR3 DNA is TGTGCCAGCAAAAAGCAGGCAACGAACACCGGGGAGCTGTTTTTT. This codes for CASKKQATNTGELFF.

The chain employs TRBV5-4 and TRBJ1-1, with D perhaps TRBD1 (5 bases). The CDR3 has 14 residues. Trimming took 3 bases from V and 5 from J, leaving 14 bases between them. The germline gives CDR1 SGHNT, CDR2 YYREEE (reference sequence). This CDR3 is CASSSGTLSTEAFF. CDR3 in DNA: TGTGCCAGCAGCTCCGGGACTTTGTCGACTGAAGCTTTCTTT.

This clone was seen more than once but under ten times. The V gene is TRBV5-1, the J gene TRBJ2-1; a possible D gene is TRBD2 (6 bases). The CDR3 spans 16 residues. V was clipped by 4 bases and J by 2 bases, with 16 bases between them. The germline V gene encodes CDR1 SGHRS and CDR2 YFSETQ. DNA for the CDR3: TGCGCCAGCAGCCTCTCCGCGGGGTCCGCCTACAATGAGCAGTTCTTC. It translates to CASSLSAGSAYNEQFF.

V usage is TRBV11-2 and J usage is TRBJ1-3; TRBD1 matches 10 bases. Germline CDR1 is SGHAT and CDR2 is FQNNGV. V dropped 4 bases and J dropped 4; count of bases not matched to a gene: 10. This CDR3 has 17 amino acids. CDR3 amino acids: CASSYAGTGATGNTIYF. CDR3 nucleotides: TGTGCCAGCAGCTATGCCGGGACAGGGGCGACCGGAAACACCATATATTTT.

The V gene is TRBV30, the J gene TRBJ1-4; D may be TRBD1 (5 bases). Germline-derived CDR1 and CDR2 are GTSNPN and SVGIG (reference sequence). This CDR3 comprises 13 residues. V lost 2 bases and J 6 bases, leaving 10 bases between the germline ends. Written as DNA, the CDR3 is TGTGCCTGGAGTTTTGGGGCATATGAAAAACTGTTTTTT. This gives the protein CAWSFGAYEKLFF.

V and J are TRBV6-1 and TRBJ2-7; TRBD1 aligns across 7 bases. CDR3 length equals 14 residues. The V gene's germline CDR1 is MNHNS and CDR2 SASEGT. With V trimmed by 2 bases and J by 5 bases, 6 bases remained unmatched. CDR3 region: CASSEQGQSDEQYF. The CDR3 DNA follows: TGTGCCAGCAGTGAACAGGGACAGTCGGACGAGCAGTACTTC.

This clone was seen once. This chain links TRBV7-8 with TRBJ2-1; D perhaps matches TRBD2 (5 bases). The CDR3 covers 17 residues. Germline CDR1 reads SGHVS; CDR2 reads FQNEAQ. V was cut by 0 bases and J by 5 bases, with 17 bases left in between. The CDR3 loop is CASSLARGGRRNNEQFF. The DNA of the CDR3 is TGTGCCAGCAGCTTAGCGCGAGGTGGGAGACGGAACAATGAGCAGTTCTTC.

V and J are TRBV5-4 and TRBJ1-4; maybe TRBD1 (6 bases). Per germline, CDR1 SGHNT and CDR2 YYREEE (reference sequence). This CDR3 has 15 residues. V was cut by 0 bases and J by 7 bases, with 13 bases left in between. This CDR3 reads CASSLGGGGGEKLFF. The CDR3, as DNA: TGTGCCAGCAGCTTGGGCGGGGGAGGGGGTGAAAAACTGTTTTTT.

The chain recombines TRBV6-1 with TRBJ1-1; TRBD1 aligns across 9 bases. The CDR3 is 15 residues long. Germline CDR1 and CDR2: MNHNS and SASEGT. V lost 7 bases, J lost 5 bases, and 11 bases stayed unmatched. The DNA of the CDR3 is TGTGCCAGCACCGCGGGACAGGGAGGGTGGACTGAAGCTTTCTTT. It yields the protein CASTAGQGGWTEAFF.

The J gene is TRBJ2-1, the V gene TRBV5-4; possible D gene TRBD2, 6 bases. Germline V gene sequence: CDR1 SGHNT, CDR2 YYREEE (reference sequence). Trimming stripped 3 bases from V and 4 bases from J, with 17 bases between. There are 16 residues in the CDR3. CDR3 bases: TGTGCCAGCAGCTCACGAGGGGAGCTAGCGTACAATGAGCAGTTCTTC. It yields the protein CASSSRGELAYNEQFF. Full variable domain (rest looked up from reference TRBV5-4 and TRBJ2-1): ETGVTQSPTHLIKTRGQQVTLRCSSQSGHNTVSWYQQALGQGPQFIFQYYREEENGRGNFPPRFSGLQFPNYSSELNVNALELDDSALYLCASSSRGELAYNEQFFGPGTRLTVL.

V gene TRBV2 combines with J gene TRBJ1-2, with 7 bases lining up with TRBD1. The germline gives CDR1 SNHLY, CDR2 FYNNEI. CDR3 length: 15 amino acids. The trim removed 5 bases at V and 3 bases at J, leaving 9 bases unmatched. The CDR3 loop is CASSSRQGWDYGYTF. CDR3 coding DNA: TGTGCCAGCAGTTCCAGACAGGGTTGGGACTATGGCTACACCTTC.

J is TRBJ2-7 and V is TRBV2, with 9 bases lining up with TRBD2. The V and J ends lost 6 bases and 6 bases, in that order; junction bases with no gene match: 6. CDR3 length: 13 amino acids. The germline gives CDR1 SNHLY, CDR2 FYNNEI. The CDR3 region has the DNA TGTGCCAGCAGCCAGGCGGGAGGGCTCGAGCAGTACTTC. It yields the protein CASSQAGGLEQYF. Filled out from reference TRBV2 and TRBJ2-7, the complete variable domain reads EPEVTQTPSHQVTQMGQEVILRCVPISNHLYFYWYRQILGQKVEFLVSFYNNEISEKSEIFDDQFSVERPDGSNFTLKIRSTKLEDSAMYFCASSQAGGLEQYFGPGTRLTVT.

The CDR3 sequence: CASKTQGGYGYTF. The CDR3 DNA sequence: TGTGCCAGCAAAACTCAGGGGGGTTATGGCTACACCTTC. The chain employs TRBV6-5 and TRBJ1-2; 7 bases agree with TRBD1. The J segment lost 5 bases and the V segment lost 7 bases, leaving 7 bases of the junction unmatched. The germline V gene has CDR1 MNHEY and CDR2 SVGAGI. CDR3 length: 13 amino acids.

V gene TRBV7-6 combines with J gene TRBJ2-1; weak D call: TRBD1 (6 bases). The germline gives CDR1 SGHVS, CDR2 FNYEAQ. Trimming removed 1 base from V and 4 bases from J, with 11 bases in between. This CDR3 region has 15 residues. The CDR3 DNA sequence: TGTGCCAGCAGCTTAGGACAGGTGATATACAATGAGCAGTTCTTC. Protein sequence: CASSLGQVIYNEQFF.

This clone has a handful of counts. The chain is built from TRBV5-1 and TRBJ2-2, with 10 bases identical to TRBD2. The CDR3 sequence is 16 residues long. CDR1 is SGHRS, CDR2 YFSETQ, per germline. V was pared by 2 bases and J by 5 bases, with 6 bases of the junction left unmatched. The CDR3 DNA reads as TGCGCCAGCAGCTTTAGCGGGAGGTCGATGACCGGGGAGCTGTTTTTT. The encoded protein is CASSFSGRSMTGELFF.

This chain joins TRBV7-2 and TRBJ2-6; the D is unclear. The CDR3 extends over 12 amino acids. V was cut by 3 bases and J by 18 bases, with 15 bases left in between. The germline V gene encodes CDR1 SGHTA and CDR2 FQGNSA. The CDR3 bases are TGTGCCAGCAGCTTTGATGAGGCTCGTTGGACTTTC. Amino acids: CASSFDEARWTF.

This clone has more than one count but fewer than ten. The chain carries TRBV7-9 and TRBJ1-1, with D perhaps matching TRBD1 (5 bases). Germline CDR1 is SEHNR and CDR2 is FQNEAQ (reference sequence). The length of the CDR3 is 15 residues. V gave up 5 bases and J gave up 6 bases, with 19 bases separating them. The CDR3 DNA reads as TGTGCCAGCAGCCCAAGGAGGGCGGGGGGTCCTGAAGCTTTCTTT. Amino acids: CASSPRRAGGPEAFF.